This T cell receptor (beta chain) is from a study of T cell responses to AZD1222 COVID-19 vaccine. Study-wide results and limits: The sample set comprised mostly white British donors with more females, and clonal diversity was possibly underestimated. Spike regions recognized by vaccine-associated CD4 TCRs spanned the protein, led by 160-218 and 743-854.

V dropped 8 bases and J dropped 0 bases, with 19 bases sitting between them. Germline V gives CDR1 MDHEN, CDR2 SYDVKM. The CDR3 runs 16 residues. Comment on this clone: Its target is unknown.

Profiling relied on immunoSEQ multiplex PCR, and the TCRdb table lists in-frame clones only, not all of them. Of about 130,000 clones in the sample, roughly 90% were seen once. The chain joins TRBV28 to TRBJ1-1; possible D gene TRBD1, 5 bases. The clonotype originates from an adult in good health. The sample in question was peripheral blood, obtained on day 0 of AZD1222 vaccination. The CDR3 sequence: CASGGVGDKMNTEAFF. In nucleotides, the CDR3 is TGTGCCAGCGGGGGTGTGGGTGACAAAATGAACACTGAAGCTTTCTTT.